Listed below are T cell receptor beta chains from one sample, sequenced in a study of Ad26.COV2.S vaccination and SARS-CoV-2 variants. Only in-frame clones appear in the TCRdb table, and some are missing; sequencing was by immunoSEQ multiplex PCR. The data contain hundreds of thousands of clones, more than 70% of them seen just once; the ten biggest clones take up about 1.5%. The material sequenced was peripheral blood, taken in a trial of Ad26.COV2.S vaccine versus placebo. These TCRs come from a person between 18 and 60 years old who received the Ad26.COV2.S COVID-19 vaccine or a placebo. The CDR3 runs from the conserved cysteine through the conserved F or W. Fields, in order: D gene, V gene, J gene, clone size, CDR3 protein, CDR3 DNA. D genes are given only for firm matches. Some rows have no size entry. The others give once, few or many, or a class for an expanded clone.

TRBD2	TRBV11-3	TRBJ2-1	once	CASSSGLAGHPLQFF	TGTGCCAGCAGCTCAGGACTAGCGGGACACCCACTCCAGTTCTTC
-	TRBV3-1/TRBV3-2	TRBJ2-1	-	CASSQGRNEQFF	TGTGCCAGCAGCCAGGGGAGGAATGAGCAGTTCTTC
-	TRBV7-9	TRBJ1-3	-	CASSPLGGVRSGNTIYF	TGTGCCAGCAGCCCCCTGGGGGGAGTGCGCTCTGGAAACACCATATATTTT
-	TRBV5-4	TRBJ2-1	-	CASSLGPRDNEQFF	TGTGCCAGCAGCTTGGGCCCCAGGGACAATGAGCAGTTCTTC
-	TRBV5-4	TRBJ1-2	-	CASTTSGGARLYGYTF	TGTGCCAGCACCACCAGCGGGGGAGCTCGGCTCTATGGCTACACCTTC
TRBD1	TRBV2	TRBJ1-5	once	CASSATGVNQPQHF	TGTGCCAGCAGTGCAACAGGGGTCAATCAGCCCCAGCATTTT
-	TRBV29-1	TRBJ1-2	-	CSAGNYGYTF	TGCAGCGCAGGGAACTATGGCTACACCTTC
-	TRBV10-3	TRBJ1-6	-	CAISESGGFNSPLHF	TGTGCCATCAGTGAGTCGGGAGGGTTCAATTCACCCCTCCACTTT
TRBD1	TRBV6-5	TRBJ2-7	-	CASSYLTGDEQYF	TGTGCCAGCAGTTACTTGACAGGGGATGAGCAGTACTTC
-	TRBV5-6	TRBJ1-2	-	CASSPQPREAYGYTF	TGTGCCAGCAGCCCACAACCGAGGGAGGCCTATGGCTACACCTTC
-	TRBV6-5	TRBJ1-5	few	CASNQGLNQPQHF	TGTGCCAGCAACCAGGGGCTAAATCAGCCCCAGCATTTT
TRBD2	TRBV19	TRBJ2-7	-	CASSMKLAGGYEQYF	TGTGCCAGTAGTATGAAGCTAGCGGGGGGTTACGAGCAGTACTTC
TRBD2	TRBV2	TRBJ2-1	-	CASSEGSGRTWGFF	TGTGCCAGCAGTGAGGGTAGCGGGAGAACCTGGGGGTTCTTC
-	TRBV30	TRBJ1-4	-	CAWAVGREKLFF	TGTGCCTGGGCCGTGGGGCGGGAAAAACTGTTTTTT
-	TRBV30	TRBJ1-5	few	CAWTGGAGQPQHF	TGTGCTTGGACGGGGGGCGCTGGTCAGCCCCAGCATTTT
TRBD2	TRBV19	TRBJ2-5	-	CASSRKPGLAGGETQYF	TGTGCCAGTAGTCGAAAACCGGGACTAGCGGGGGGAGAGACCCAGTACTTC
TRBD1	TRBV7-2	TRBJ2-3	-	CASSIQGARADTQYF	TGTGCCAGCAGCATACAGGGGGCGCGGGCAGATACGCAGTATTTT
TRBD1	TRBV28	TRBJ1-2	-	CASSGRRTGDGDTF	TGTGCCAGCAGCGGACGACGGACAGGGGATGGGGACACCTTC
-	TRBV19	TRBJ2-2	-	CASNQGPITGELFF	TGTGCCAGTAATCAGGGACCGATTACGGGGGAGCTGTTTTTT
-	TRBV6-1	TRBJ2-5	-	CASSEGAGQRGTQYF	TGTGCCAGCAGTGAAGGGGCGGGCCAAAGAGGGACCCAGTACTTC
TRBD2	TRBV5-1	TRBJ2-1	-	CASSLGTSGNEQFF	TGCGCCAGCAGCCTTGGCACTAGCGGAAATGAGCAGTTCTTC
TRBD2	TRBV2	TRBJ2-2	-	CASTTLAGPGELFF	TGTGCCAGCACTACACTAGCGGGGCCCGGGGAGCTGTTTTTT
-	TRBV7-9	TRBJ1-4	-	CASSFEQGNEKLFF	TGTGCCAGCAGCTTCGAGCAGGGAAATGAAAAACTGTTTTTT
-	TRBV7-2	TRBJ2-1	once	CASSSWPREQFF	TGTGCCAGCAGCTCCTGGCCAAGAGAGCAGTTCTTC
-	TRBV7-8	TRBJ1-1	-	CASSARVAGATEAFF	TGTGCCAGCAGCGCCCGAGTGGCCGGGGCCACTGAAGCTTTCTTT
-	TRBV19	TRBJ1-5	few	CASSREGQPQHF	TGTGCCAGTAGCAGGGAAGGGCAGCCCCAGCATTTT
-	TRBV3-1/TRBV3-2	TRBJ1-4	-	CASSQDPPGGTNEKLFF	TGTGCCAGCAGCCAAGATCCCCCCGGGGGAACTAATGAAAAACTGTTTTTT
TRBD2	TRBV3-1/TRBV3-2	TRBJ2-7	-	CASSPLRGADPEQYF	TGTGCCAGCAGCCCCCTGCGGGGGGCGGACCCCGAGCAGTACTTC
-	TRBV3-1/TRBV3-2	TRBJ2-3	-	CASSQEGRSDTQYF	TGTGCCAGCAGCCAAGAAGGGAGATCAGATACGCAGTATTTT
-	TRBV19	TRBJ2-7	-	CASTLGAGNSYEQYF	TGTGCCAGTACCCTAGGGGCGGGGAACTCCTACGAGCAGTACTTC
-	TRBV5-4	TRBJ2-2	-	CASSTGYIDTGELFF	TGTGCCAGCTCAACAGGGTATATTGACACCGGGGAGCTGTTTTTT
TRBD1	TRBV6-5	TRBJ2-2	-	CATRGSAMNFGELFF	TGTGCCACCAGGGGGTCTGCAATGAATTTTGGGGAGCTGTTTTTT
-	TRBV6-5	TRBJ2-2	once	CATEGTNTGELFF	TGTGCCACCGAAGGAACGAACACCGGGGAGCTGTTTTTT
-	TRBV5-1	TRBJ1-4	-	CASSLLDPTNEKLFF	TGCGCCAGCAGCTTATTGGACCCAACTAATGAAAAACTGTTTTTT